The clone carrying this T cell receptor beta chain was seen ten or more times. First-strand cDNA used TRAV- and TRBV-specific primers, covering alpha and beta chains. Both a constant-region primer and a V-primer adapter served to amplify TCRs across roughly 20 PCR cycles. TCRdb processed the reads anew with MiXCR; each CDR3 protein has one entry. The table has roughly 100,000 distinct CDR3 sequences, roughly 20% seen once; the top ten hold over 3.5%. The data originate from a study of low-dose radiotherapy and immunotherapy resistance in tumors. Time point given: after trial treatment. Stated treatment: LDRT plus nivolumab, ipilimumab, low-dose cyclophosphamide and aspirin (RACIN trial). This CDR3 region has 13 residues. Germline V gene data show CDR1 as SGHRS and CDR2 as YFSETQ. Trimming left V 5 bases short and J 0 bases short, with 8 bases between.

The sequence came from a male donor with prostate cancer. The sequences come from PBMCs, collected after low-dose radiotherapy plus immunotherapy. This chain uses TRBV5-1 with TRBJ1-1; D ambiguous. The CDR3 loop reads CASRGILNTEAFF. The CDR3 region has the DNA TGCGCCAGCAGGGGGATATTGAACACTGAAGCTTTCTTT.